The rows below give T cell receptor beta chains drawn from one sample of a study of T cell responses to AZD1222 COVID-19 vaccine. Method: immunoSEQ multiplex PCR; TCRdb's copy keeps in-frame clones and lacks some. The sample shows tens of thousands of clones, 89% of them seen only once. Sequenced material: peripheral blood, taken 28 days after the second AZD1222 dose. The receptor set was obtained from an adult who received the AZD1222 COVID-19 vaccine. Each CDR3 is given with its conserved first and last residue. The D gene is left open where the match is weak. Expanded clones get a size class; other rows say once, few or many, or leave the size out.

CDR3nt	CDR3aa	j_gene	abundance	d_gene	v_gene
TGTGCCAGTAGTCCTACGGGGCTTCTGTATGGCTACACCTTC	CASSPTGLLYGYTF	TRBJ1-2	.	.	TRBV19
TGCGCCAGCAGCCAGTTCAATGAGCAGTTCTTC	CASSQFNEQFF	TRBJ2-1	.	.	TRBV10-2
TGTGCCAGCAGTTTATTTCTCGGGACAGGGGACTCCCCCACCGGGGAGCTGTTTTTT	CASSLFLGTGDSPTGELFF	TRBJ2-2	.	TRBD1	TRBV27
TGCAGCGTTGACAGGGGGCTGGACACGCAGTATTTT	CSVDRGLDTQYF	TRBJ2-3	.	TRBD1	TRBV29-1
TGTGCCAGCAGTTACCAGTGGACCCTGGGAAACACCATATATTTT	CASSYQWTLGNTIYF	TRBJ1-3	.	.	TRBV6-5
TGTGCCAGCAGCTTAGGCAGAGCGGGGGAGCTGTTTTTT	CASSLGRAGELFF	TRBJ2-2	.	.	TRBV11-1
TGTGCCAGTAGTTCCCGACGGACTAGCGGGAGTTTTATATATGAGCAGTTCTTC	CASSSRRTSGSFIYEQFF	TRBJ2-1	.	TRBD2	TRBV19
TGTGCCACCAGTGATTTGATTGGCGCGCAATATTTT	CATSDLIGAQYF	TRBJ2-3	.	.	TRBV24-1
TGTGCCAGCAGTGAAGCGCCCATATCTTCCCTCCACTTT	CASSEAPISSLHF	TRBJ1-6	.	.	TRBV2
TGTGTCAGAAGCTTAATATATCCGAGGGGGGCCCCAAACTATGGCTACACCTTC	CVRSLIYPRGAPNYGYTF	TRBJ1-2	.	.	TRBV7-5
TGTGCCAGCAGGGGAACAGGGTACTCTGGAAACACCATATATTTT	CASRGTGYSGNTIYF	TRBJ1-3	.	.	TRBV6-5
TGTGCCAGCGCGGACACCCTTTTTGACTATGGCTACACCTTC	CASADTLFDYGYTF	TRBJ1-2	.	.	TRBV19
TGCGCCAGCAGCAACACAGGGGCAACCACTGAAGCTTTCTTT	CASSNTGATTEAFF	TRBJ1-1	.	TRBD1	TRBV5-1
TGTGCCAGCAGCTTGTGGGATGAGCAGTTCTTC	CASSLWDEQFF	TRBJ2-1	.	.	TRBV7-2
TGTGCCAGTAGTATAGATGTTGGGAAGGGTAGAGCCGCTGGGGCCAACGTCCTGACTTTC	CASSIDVGKGRAAGANVLTF	TRBJ2-6	.	.	TRBV19
TGTGCCAGCAGTTCTCAAGACCTAGCGGGGGACTACAATGAGCAGTTCTTC	CASSSQDLAGDYNEQFF	TRBJ2-1	.	TRBD2	TRBV27
TGTGCCACTAGGCAGGGGGCAGTCAATCAGCCCCAGCATTTT	CATRQGAVNQPQHF	TRBJ1-5	.	TRBD1	TRBV6-5
TGTGCCAGCAGTGAGGGAAATAGCGGGTGGACAAGCTCCTACAATGAGCAGTTCTTC	CASSEGNSGWTSSYNEQFF	TRBJ2-1	.	TRBD2	TRBV9
TGTGCCAGTAGAAACTTTAATGAAAAACTGTTTTTT	CASRNFNEKLFF	TRBJ1-4	.	.	TRBV19
TGTGCCACCAGCAGAGGGACTAGCTCCCAACAAGAGACCCAGTACTTC	CATSRGTSSQQETQYF	TRBJ2-5	.	TRBD2	TRBV15
TGTGCCAGTAGTACGCCCTCCGGGACTAGCGGGAGAATTGGGGAGCTGTTTTTT	CASSTPSGTSGRIGELFF	TRBJ2-2	few	TRBD2	TRBV19
TGTGCCAGCAGCCTCGGGCAGGGGCGTTCACCCCTCCACTTT	CASSLGQGRSPLHF	TRBJ1-6	.	.	TRBV7-2
TGCAGTGCTAGTATTAGCAGGGGGGGTTCACCCCTCCACTTT	CSASISRGGSPLHF	TRBJ1-6	.	TRBD1	TRBV20-1
TGTGCCAGCAGCTTAGCGGACTCCAACTATGGCTACACCTTC	CASSLADSNYGYTF	TRBJ1-2	.	.	TRBV7-8
TGTGCCAGTAGTATAGTGGCGACAGGGCTGGGAATTGGAAACACCATATATTTT	CASSIVATGLGIGNTIYF	TRBJ1-3	.	TRBD1	TRBV19
TGTGCCAGCAGCGCGGTGGGGGACAGGGCCTACAATGAGCAGTTCTTC	CASSAVGDRAYNEQFF	TRBJ2-1	.	TRBD1	TRBV5-4
TGTGCCAGCAGCCCCAACAGGGTCTATGGCTACACCTTC	CASSPNRVYGYTF	TRBJ1-2	.	.	TRBV12-3/TRBV12-4
.	CTSSQPLRVAGGNEQFF	TRBJ2-1	.	.	TRBV1
TGTGCCTCCCACGGGGGGACTGAAGCTTTCTTT	CASHGGTEAFF	TRBJ1-1	few	.	TRBV2
TGTGCCAGCAGCCAGGTGACAGGGGGCAAGGTCTACGAGCAGTACTTC	CASSQVTGGKVYEQYF	TRBJ2-7	.	TRBD1	TRBV3-1/TRBV3-2
TGTGCCAGCAGGGCCCCGGGACAGGGGGATTTAAGCTACACCTTC	CASRAPGQGDLSYTF	TRBJ1-2	.	TRBD1	TRBV6-5
TGTGCCAGCAGCTGGGCGGGGGCCACTGAAGCTTTCTTT	CASSWAGATEAFF	TRBJ1-1	.	.	TRBV7-2
TGTGCCAGTAGTATTGGGAGTCGGGCAGAAACTTCCTCTGGAAACACCATATATTTT	CASSIGSRAETSSGNTIYF	TRBJ1-3	.	.	TRBV19
TGTGCCATCCGACAACCCGGTGGGGCCAACGTCCTGACTTTC	CAIRQPGGANVLTF	TRBJ2-6	.	.	TRBV19
TGTGCCAGCAGCCCCATGACCCGAGGGGCAGATACGCAGTATTTT	CASSPMTRGADTQYF	TRBJ2-3	.	.	TRBV6-5
TGTGCCAGTAGTATCGAGCAGGGGGCAGGGTCACCCCTCCACTTT	CASSIEQGAGSPLHF	TRBJ1-6	.	TRBD1	TRBV19
TGCAGCGTTCAGACAGGGGGCGCGGTCTACGAGCAGTACTTC	CSVQTGGAVYEQYF	TRBJ2-7	.	TRBD1	TRBV29-1
TGTGCCAGCGGCCTAGCGGGGACAGATACGCAGTATTTT	CASGLAGTDTQYF	TRBJ2-3	.	TRBD2	TRBV2
TGCGCCAGCAGCATCACCGGGACCCTATACGAGCAGTACTTC	CASSITGTLYEQYF	TRBJ2-7	.	.	TRBV5-1
TGTGCCAGTAGTATAATGGGGTTCGGAACTAATGAAAAACTGTTTTTT	CASSIMGFGTNEKLFF	TRBJ1-4	.	.	TRBV19
TGTGCCAGCAGCGTGGCTCTGGGGCCTGGGGGTTACAATGAGCAGTTCTTC	CASSVALGPGGYNEQFF	TRBJ2-1	.	.	TRBV9
TGTGCCAGCAGTTTACCGCCCCTGGGCAACACTGAAGCTTTCTTT	CASSLPPLGNTEAFF	TRBJ1-1	.	.	TRBV28
TGTGCCAGCAGCGCCGGTCCCCCAGGGCGGAAACTGTTTTTT	CASSAGPPGRKLFF	TRBJ1-4	.	.	TRBV9
TGTGCCAGCAGCGTGAAGGGCAATGAGCAGTTCTTC	CASSVKGNEQFF	TRBJ2-1	once	.	TRBV7-9
TGTGCCAGCTCACCACGTTCTGGCACAGATACGCAGTATTTT	CASSPRSGTDTQYF	TRBJ2-3	once	.	TRBV18
TGTGCCAGCAGTTCAAACAGGAATTCACCCCTCCACTTT	CASSSNRNSPLHF	TRBJ1-6	.	.	TRBV12-3/TRBV12-4
TGTGCCAGCAGCGCCGGCGGGCGGGGGCGCACAGATACGCAGTATTTT	CASSAGGRGRTDTQYF	TRBJ2-3	.	.	TRBV9
TGTGCCAGCAGCCCGCGGGAGTCGACTGAAGCTTTCTTT	CASSPRESTEAFF	TRBJ1-1	.	.	TRBV4-2
TGTGCCAGCAGCCAAGAAAGGCAGGGGGCGAGAGAGACCCAGTACTTC	CASSQERQGARETQYF	TRBJ2-5	.	TRBD1	TRBV4-2
TGTGCCAGCAGTTTATTGGGACAGGAGCAGTTCTTC	CASSLLGQEQFF	TRBJ2-1	.	TRBD1	TRBV12-3/TRBV12-4
TGTGCCAGCAGCAATACAGGGTATGGCTACACCTTC	CASSNTGYGYTF	TRBJ1-2	.	.	TRBV7-2
TGTGCCAGCTCACCACCTAATTCACCCCTCCACTTT	CASSPPNSPLHF	TRBJ1-6	.	.	TRBV18
TGTGCCAGGCTACCGCGACAGGGACACTATGGCTACACCTTC	CARLPRQGHYGYTF	TRBJ1-2	.	.	TRBV21-1
TGTGCCAGCTCACTCCGGACAGGGAGTACCGGGGAGCTGTTTTTT	CASSLRTGSTGELFF	TRBJ2-2	.	TRBD1	TRBV18
TGTGCCAGCAGTTCGACAGTGGTGATTGCTTTCTTT	CASSSTVVIAFF	TRBJ1-1	.	.	TRBV12-3/TRBV12-4
TGCAGCGTTGCGATTCCGGGCCTCAAAAACATTCAGTACTTC	CSVAIPGLKNIQYF	TRBJ2-4	once	.	TRBV29-1
TGTGCCAGCAGTACCAGAGGACAGGGGCAGCGCACAGATACGCAGTATTTT	CASSTRGQGQRTDTQYF	TRBJ2-3	.	TRBD1	TRBV28
TGTGCCAGCAGAGATTTAGCGGGGGGATGGGGGACGCAGTATTTT	CASRDLAGGWGTQYF	TRBJ2-3	.	TRBD2	TRBV2
TGTGCCAGCAGCCCCTCTTCGGGGGGACTCTCTGGGGCCAACGTCCTGACTTTC	CASSPSSGGLSGANVLTF	TRBJ2-6	.	TRBD2	TRBV4-2